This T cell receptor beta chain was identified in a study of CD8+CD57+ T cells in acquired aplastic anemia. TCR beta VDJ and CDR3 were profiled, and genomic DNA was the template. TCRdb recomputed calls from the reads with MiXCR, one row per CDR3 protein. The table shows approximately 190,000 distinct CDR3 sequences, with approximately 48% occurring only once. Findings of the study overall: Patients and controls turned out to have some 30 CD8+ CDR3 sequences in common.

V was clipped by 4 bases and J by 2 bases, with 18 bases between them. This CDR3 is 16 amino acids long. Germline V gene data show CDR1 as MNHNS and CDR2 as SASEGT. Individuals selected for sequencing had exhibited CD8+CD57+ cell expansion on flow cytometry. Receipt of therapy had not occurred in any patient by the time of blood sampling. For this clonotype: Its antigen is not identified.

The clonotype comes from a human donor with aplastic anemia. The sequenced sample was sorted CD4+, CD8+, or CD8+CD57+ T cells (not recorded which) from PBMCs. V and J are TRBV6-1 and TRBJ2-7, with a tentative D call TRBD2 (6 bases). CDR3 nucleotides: TGTGCCAGCAGTGCCCCAGGGCGCGGACTAACCTACGAGCAGTACTTC. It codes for CASSAPGRGLTYEQYF.